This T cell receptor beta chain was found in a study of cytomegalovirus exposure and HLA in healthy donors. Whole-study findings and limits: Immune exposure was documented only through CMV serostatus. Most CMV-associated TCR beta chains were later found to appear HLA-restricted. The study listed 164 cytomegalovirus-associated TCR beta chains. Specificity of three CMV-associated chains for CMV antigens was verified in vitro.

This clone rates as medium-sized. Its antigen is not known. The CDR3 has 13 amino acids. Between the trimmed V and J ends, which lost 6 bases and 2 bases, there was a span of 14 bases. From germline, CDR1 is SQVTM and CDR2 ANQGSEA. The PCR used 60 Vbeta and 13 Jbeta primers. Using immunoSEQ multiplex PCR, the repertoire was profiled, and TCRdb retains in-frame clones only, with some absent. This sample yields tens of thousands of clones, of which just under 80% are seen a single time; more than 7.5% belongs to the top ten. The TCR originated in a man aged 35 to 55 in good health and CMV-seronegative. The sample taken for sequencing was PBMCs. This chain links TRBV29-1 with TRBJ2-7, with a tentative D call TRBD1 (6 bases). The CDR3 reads CSVDLTGTYEQYF. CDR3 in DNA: TGCAGCGTCGACCTGACAGGAACCTACGAGCAGTACTTC.